The T cell receptor (beta chain) described here comes from a study of blood T cell repertoires in COVID-19. The wider study: Samples of COVID-19 (acute and convalescent) were obtained from the United States, Italy and Spain.

Study processing details: Estimated nucleated cell counts came from reference gene primer amplification. Clones were read by immunoSEQ multiplex PCR, and TCRdb kept only the in-frame ones, dropping some. The D gene and trimming were derived from the DNA, and the V and J assignments and clone size from that table. Here the sample spans about 380,000 clones, roughly 85% being singletons. The germline V and J ends were trimmed by 3 bases and 6 bases, with 7 bases remaining between them. Germline V CDR1 and CDR2: PRHDT, FYEKMQ (reference sequence). This CDR3 contains 12 residues. The V and J genes are TRBV13 and TRBJ2-3, with D perhaps matching TRBD1 (5 bases). Sequenced: peripheral blood. The TCR sequence derives from a woman aged 18-29 years with acute or convalescent COVID-19. The CDR3 spells CASSFGADTQYF. CDR3 DNA: TGTGCCAGCAGCTTTGGGGCCGATACGCAGTATTTT.